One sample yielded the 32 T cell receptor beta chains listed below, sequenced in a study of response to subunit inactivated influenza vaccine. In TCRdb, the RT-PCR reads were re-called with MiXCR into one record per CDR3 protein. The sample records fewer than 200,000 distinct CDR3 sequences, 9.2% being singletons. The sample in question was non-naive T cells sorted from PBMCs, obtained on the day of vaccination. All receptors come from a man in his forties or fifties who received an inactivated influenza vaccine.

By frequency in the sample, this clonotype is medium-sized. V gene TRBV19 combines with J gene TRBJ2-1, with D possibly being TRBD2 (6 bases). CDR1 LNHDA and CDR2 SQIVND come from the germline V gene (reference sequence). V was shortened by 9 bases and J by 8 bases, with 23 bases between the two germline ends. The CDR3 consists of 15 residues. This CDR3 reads CASSFGGIGGHEQFF. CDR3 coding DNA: TGTGCCAGCTCCTTTGGCGGGATCGGAGGCCATGAGCAGTTCTTC.

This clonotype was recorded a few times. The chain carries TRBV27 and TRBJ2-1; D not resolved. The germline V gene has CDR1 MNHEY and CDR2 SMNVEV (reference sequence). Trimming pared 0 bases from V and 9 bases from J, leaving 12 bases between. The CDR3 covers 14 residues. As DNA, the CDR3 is TGTGCCAGCAGTTTATCGCGTCAGCCCACTGAGCAGTTCTTC. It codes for CASSLSRQPTEQFF.

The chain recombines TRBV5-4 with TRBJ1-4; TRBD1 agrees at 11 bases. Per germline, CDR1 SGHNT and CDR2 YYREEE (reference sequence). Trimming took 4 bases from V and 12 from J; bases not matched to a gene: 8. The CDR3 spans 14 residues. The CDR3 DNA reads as TGTGCCAGCAGCAAACCGGGACAGGGGGGGGAACTGTTTTTT. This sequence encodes CASSKPGQGGELFF.

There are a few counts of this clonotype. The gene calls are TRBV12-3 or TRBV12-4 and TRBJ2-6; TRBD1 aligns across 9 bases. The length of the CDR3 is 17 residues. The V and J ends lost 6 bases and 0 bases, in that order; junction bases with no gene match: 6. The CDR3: CASSLGQGTSGANVLTF. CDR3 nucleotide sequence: TGTGCCAGCAGCCTGGGACAGGGTACCTCTGGGGCCAACGTCCTGACTTTC.

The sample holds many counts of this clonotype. The DNA for the CDR3 is TGCGCCAGCAGCTTGGGCGGGACAGGAGTTACAGATACGCAGTATTTT. Translating it yields CASSLGGTGVTDTQYF. The chain is built from TRBV5-1 and TRBJ2-3; 8 bases agree with TRBD1. After removal of 0 bases from V and 3 bases from J, the junction contained 6 bases not matched to a gene. This CDR3 is 16 amino acids long. From germline, CDR1 is SGHRS and CDR2 YFSETQ.

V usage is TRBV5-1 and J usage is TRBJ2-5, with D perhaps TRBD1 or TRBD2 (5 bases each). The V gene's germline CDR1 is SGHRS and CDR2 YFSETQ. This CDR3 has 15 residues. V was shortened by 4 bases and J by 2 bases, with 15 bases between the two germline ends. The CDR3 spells CASSIRDPRQETQYF. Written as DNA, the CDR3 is TGCGCCAGCAGCATCCGGGACCCCCGACAAGAGACCCAGTACTTC. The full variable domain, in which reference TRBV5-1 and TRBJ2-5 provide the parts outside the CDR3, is KAGVTQTPRYLIKTRGQQVTLSCSPISGHRSVSWYQQTPGQGLQFLFEYFSETQRNKGNFPGRFSGRQFSNSRSEMNVSTLELGDSALYLCASSIRDPRQETQYFGPGTRLLVL.

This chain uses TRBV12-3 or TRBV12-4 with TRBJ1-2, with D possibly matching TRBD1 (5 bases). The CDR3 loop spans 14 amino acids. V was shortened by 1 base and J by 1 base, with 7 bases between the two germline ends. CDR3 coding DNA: TGTGCCAGCAGTTTAGACAGGAATAACTATGGCTACACCTTC. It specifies CASSLDRNNYGYTF.

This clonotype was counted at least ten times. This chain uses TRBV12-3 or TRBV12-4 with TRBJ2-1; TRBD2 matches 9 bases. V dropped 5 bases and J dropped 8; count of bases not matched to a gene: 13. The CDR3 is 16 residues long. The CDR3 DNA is TGTGCCAGCAGTACCTTAGCGGGAGTCCCCCAGGATGAGCAGTTCTTC. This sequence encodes CASSTLAGVPQDEQFF.

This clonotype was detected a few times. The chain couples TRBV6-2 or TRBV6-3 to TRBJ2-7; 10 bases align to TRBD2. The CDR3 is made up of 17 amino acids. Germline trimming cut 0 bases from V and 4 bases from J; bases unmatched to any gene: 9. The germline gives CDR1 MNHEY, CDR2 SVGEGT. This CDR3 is CASSYSDLAGEMYEQYF. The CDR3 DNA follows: TGTGCCAGCAGTTACTCAGACCTAGCGGGAGAAATGTACGAGCAGTACTTC.

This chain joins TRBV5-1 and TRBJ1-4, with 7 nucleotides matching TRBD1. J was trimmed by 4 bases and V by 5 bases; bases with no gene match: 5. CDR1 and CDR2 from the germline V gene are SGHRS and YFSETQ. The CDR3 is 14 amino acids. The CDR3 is CASRKGQNNEKLFF. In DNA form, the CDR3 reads TGCGCCAGCAGAAAGGGACAGAATAATGAAAAACTGTTTTTT. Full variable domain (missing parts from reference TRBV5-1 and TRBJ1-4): KAGVTQTPRYLIKTRGQQVTLSCSPISGHRSVSWYQQTPGQGLQFLFEYFSETQRNKGNFPGRFSGRQFSNSRSEMNVSTLELGDSALYLCASRKGQNNEKLFFGSGTQLSVL.

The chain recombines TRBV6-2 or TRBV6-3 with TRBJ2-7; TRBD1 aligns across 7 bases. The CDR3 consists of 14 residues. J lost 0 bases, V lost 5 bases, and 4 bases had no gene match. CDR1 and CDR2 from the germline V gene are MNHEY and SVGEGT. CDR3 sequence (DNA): TGTGCCAGCAGTAAGACAGGGAACTCCTACGAGCAGTACTTC. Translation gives CASSKTGNSYEQYF.

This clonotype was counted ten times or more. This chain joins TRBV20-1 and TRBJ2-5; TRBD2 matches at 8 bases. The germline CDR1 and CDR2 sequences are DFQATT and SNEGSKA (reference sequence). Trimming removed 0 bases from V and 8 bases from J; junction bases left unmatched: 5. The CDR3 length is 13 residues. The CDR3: CSARDLAGGTQYF. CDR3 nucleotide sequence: TGCAGTGCTAGAGATCTGGCGGGGGGAACCCAGTACTTC.

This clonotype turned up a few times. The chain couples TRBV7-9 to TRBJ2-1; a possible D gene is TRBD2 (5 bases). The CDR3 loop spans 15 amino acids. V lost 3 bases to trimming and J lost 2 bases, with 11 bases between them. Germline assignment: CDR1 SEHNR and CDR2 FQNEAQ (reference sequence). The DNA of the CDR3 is TGTGCCAGCAGCTTCGCGGGCCTACCCTACAATGAGCAGTTCTTC. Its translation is CASSFAGLPYNEQFF.

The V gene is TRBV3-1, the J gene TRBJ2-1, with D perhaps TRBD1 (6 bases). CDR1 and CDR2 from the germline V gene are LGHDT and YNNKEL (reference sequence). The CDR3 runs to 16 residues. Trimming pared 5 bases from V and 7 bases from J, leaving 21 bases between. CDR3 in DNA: TGTGCCAGCAGCACGCAACAGGGTCCCCCGATAAATGAGCAGTTCTTC. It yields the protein CASSTQQGPPINEQFF.

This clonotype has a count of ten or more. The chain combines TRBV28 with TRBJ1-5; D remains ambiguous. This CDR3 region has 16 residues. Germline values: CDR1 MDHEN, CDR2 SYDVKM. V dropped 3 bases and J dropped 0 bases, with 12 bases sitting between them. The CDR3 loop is CASSLGDLYSNQPQHF. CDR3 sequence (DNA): TGTGCCAGCAGTTTGGGAGATCTGTATAGCAATCAGCCCCAGCATTTT.

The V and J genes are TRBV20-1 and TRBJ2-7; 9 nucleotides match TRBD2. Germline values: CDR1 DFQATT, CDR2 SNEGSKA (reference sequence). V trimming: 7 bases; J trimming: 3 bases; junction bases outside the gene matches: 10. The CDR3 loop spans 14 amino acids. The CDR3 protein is CSGRRLAGIYEQYF. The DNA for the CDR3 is TGCAGTGGCAGACGGCTAGCGGGGATCTACGAGCAGTACTTC.

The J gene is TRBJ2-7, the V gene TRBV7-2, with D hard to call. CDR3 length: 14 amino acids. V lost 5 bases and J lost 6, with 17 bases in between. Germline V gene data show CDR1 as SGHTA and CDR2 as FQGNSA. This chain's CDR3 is CASSSTGEVGEQYF. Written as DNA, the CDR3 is TGTGCCAGCAGCAGCACGGGTGAAGTGGGCGAGCAGTACTTC.

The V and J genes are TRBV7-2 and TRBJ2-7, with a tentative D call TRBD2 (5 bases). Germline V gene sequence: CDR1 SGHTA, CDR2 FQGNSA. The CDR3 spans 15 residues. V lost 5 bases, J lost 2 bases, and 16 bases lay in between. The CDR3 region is CASSLTSAGAYEQYF. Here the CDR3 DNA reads TGTGCCAGCAGCCTCACCTCGGCCGGGGCCTACGAGCAGTACTTC. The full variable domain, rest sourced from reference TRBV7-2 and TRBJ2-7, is GAGVSQSPSNKVTEKGKDVELRCDPISGHTALYWYRQSLGQGLEFLIYFQGNSAPDKSGLPSDRFSAERTGGSVSTLTIQRTQQEDSAVYLCASSLTSAGAYEQYFGPGTRLTVT.

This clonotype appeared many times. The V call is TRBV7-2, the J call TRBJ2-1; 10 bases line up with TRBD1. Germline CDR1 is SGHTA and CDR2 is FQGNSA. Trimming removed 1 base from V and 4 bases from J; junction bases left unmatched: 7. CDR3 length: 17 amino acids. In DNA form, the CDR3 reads TGTGCCAGCAGCTTAGTATTGGGACAGGGGCCTTACAATGAGCAGTTCTTC. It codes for CASSLVLGQGPYNEQFF.

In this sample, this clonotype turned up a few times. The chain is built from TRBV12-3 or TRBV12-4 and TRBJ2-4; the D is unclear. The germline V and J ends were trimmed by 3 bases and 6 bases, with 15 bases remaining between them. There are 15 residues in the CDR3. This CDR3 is CASSFPMRSGNIQYF. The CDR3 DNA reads TGTGCCAGCAGTTTCCCCATGAGATCTGGAAACATTCAGTACTTC.

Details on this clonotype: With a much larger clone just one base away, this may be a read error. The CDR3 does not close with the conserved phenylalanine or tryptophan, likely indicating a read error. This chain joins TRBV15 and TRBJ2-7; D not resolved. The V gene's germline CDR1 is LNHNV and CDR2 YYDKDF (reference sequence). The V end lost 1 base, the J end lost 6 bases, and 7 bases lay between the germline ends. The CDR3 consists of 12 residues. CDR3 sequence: CATSRGFGEQYL. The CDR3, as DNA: TGTGCCACCAGCAGAGGATTCGGCGAGCAGTACCTC.

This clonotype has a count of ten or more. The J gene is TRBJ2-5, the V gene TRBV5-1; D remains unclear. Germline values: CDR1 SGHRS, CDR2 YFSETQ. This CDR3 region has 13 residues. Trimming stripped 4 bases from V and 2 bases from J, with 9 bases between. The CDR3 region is CASSGRQQETQYF. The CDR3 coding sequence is TGCGCCAGCAGCGGTAGGCAGCAAGAGACCCAGTACTTC.

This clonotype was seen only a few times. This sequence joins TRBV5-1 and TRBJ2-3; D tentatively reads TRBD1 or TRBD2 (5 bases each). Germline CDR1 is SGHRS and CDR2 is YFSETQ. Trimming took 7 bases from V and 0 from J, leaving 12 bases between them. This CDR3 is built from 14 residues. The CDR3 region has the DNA TGCGCCAGCGGCCCGGGACGCAGCACAGATACGCAGTATTTT. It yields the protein CASGPGRSTDTQYF.

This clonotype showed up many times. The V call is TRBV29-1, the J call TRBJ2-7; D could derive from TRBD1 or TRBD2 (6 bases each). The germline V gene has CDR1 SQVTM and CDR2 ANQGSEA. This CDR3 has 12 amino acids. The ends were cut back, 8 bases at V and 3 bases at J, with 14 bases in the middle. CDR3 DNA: TGCAGCATTACCGAGGGGGGCTACGAGCAGTACTTC. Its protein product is CSITEGGYEQYF.

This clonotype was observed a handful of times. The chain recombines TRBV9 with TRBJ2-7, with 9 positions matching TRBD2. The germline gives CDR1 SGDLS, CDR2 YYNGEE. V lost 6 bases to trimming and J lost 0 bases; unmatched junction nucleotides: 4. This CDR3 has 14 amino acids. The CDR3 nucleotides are TGTGCCAGCAACATGGGACTAGCCTCCTACGAGCAGTACTTC. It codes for CASNMGLASYEQYF.

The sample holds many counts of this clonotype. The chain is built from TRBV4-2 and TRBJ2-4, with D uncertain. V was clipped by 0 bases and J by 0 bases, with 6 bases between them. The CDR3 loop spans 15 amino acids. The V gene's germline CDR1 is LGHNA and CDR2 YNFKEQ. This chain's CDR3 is CASSQDGVAKNIQYF. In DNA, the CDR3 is TGTGCCAGCAGCCAAGATGGGGTAGCCAAAAACATTCAGTACTTC.

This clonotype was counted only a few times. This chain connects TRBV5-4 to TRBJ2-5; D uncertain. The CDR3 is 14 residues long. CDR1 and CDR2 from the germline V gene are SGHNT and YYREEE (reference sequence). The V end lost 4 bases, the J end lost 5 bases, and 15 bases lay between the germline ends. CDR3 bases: TGTGCCAGCAGCAATAGACCAAACTGGGAGACCCAGTACTTC. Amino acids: CASSNRPNWETQYF.

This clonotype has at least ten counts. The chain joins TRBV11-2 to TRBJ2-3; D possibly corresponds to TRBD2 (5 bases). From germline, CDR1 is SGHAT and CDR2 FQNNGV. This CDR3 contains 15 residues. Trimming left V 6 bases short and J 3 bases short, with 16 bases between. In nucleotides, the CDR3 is TGTGCCAGCAGTCCTAGCTGGGGTGGTACAGATACGCAGTATTTT. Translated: CASSPSWGGTDTQYF.

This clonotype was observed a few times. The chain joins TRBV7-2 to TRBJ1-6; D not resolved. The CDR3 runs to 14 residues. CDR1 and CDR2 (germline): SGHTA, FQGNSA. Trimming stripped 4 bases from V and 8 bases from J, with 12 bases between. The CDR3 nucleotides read TGTGCCAGCAGCTACCGCCTGCCCTATTCACCCCTCCACTTT. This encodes CASSYRLPYSPLHF.

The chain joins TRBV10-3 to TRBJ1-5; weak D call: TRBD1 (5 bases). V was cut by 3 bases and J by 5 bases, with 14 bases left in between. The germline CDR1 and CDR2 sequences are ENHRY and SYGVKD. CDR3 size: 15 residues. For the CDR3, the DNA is TGTGCCATCAGTGAACTGCTGGGGGGAGATCAGCCCCAGCATTTT. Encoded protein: CAISELLGGDQPQHF.

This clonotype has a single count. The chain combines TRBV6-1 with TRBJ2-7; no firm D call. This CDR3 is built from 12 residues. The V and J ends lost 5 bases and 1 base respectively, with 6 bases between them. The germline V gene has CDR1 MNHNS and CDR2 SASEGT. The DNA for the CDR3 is TGTGCCAGCAGTAAGGTTTCCTACGAGCAGTACTTC. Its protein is CASSKVSYEQYF.

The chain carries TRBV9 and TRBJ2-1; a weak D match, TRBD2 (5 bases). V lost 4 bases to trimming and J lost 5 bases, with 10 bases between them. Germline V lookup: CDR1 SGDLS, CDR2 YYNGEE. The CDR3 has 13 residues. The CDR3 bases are TGTGCCAGCAGCAAGGGAGTTGACAATGAGCAGTTCTTC. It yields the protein CASSKGVDNEQFF. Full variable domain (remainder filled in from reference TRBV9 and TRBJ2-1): DSGVTQTPKHLITATGQRVTLRCSPRSGDLSVYWYQQSLDQGLQFLIQYYNGEERAKGNILERFSAQQFPDLHSELNLSSLELGDSALYFCASSKGVDNEQFFGPGTRLTVL.